A selection of T cell receptor beta chains follows, all from one sample in a study of blood T cell repertoires in COVID-19. Assay used: immunoSEQ multiplex PCR; TCRdb lists only in-frame clones, some missing. The table includes 200,000 to 250,000 clones, around 81% detected once. Sequencing was done on a sample of peripheral blood. The receptors stem from an elderly woman with COVID-19, enrolled during active disease. Each CDR3 is given with its conserved first and last residue. D genes are given only for firm matches. Not all rows give a size; the values are once, few, many and, for expanded clones, a class.

CDR3: CASTDIQGGGTDTQYF
DNA: TGTGCCAGCACCGATATACAGGGGGGCGGCACAGATACGCAGTATTTT
J: TRBJ2-3
size: .
D: TRBD1
V: TRBV7-9

CDR3: CASSLPGTGGRGYGYTF
DNA: TGTGCCAGCAGCTTACCCGGGACAGGGGGCCGAGGGTATGGCTACACCTTC
J: TRBJ1-2
size: .
D: TRBD1
V: TRBV5-8

CDR3: CASSSGVRGSTEAFF
DNA: TGTGCCAGCAGTTCTGGGGTTCGGGGGAGCACTGAAGCTTTCTTT
J: TRBJ1-1
size: .
D: .
V: TRBV28

CDR3: CASSDSQREEPKETQYF
DNA: TGCGCCAGCAGTGATAGTCAGCGGGAGGAACCTAAAGAGACCCAGTACTTC
J: TRBJ2-5
size: .
D: TRBD2
V: TRBV10-1

CDR3: CASSPGGRQADTQYF
DNA: TGTGCCAGCAGTCCGGGGGGGAGGCAAGCAGATACGCAGTATTTT
J: TRBJ2-3
size: .
D: TRBD2
V: TRBV28

CDR3: CASSRLAVGETQYF
DNA: TGTGCCAGCAGTCGACTAGCGGTTGGAGAGACCCAGTACTTC
J: TRBJ2-5
size: .
D: TRBD2
V: TRBV27

CDR3: CASSPLAGVLHEQYF
DNA: TGTGCCAGCAGCCCACTAGCGGGAGTTCTTCACGAGCAGTACTTC
J: TRBJ2-7
size: .
D: TRBD2
V: TRBV5-8

CDR3: CASRPGTGHNSPLHF
DNA: TGTGCCAGCAGGCCCGGGACAGGACATAATTCACCCCTCCACTTT
J: TRBJ1-6
size: once
D: TRBD1
V: TRBV14

CDR3: CASSITGYGSPLHF
DNA: TGTGCCAGTAGTATAACGGGGTACGGATCACCCCTCCACTTT
J: TRBJ1-6
size: .
D: .
V: TRBV19

CDR3: CASSLESGTGELFF
DNA: TGTGCCAGCAGCTTGGAGTCGGGGACCGGGGAGCTGTTTTTT
J: TRBJ2-2
size: .
D: .
V: TRBV5-4

CDR3: CASSLNRADTQYF
DNA: TGTGCCAGCAGCCTCAACAGGGCAGATACGCAGTATTTT
J: TRBJ2-3
size: .
D: .
V: TRBV3-1/TRBV3-2

CDR3: CASSYPSEGLADFQETQYF
DNA: TGTGCCAGCAGTTACCCTAGCGAGGGACTAGCGGATTTTCAAGAGACCCAGTACTTC
J: TRBJ2-5
size: .
D: TRBD2
V: TRBV6-2/TRBV6-3

CDR3: CASSQRPGPTLHF
DNA: TGTGCCAGCAGCCAACGCCCAGGGCCCACGCTCCACTTT
J: TRBJ1-6
size: few
D: .
V: TRBV3-1/TRBV3-2

CDR3: CASSPRDSGYTF
DNA: TGTGCCAGCTCACCGAGGGACTCTGGCTACACCTTC
J: TRBJ1-2
size: .
D: .
V: TRBV18

CDR3: CASSYSSGSSIQYF
DNA: TGTGCCAGCAGTTACTCTAGCGGGAGTAGCATTCAGTACTTC
J: TRBJ2-4
size: .
D: TRBD2
V: TRBV6-2/TRBV6-3

CDR3: CSARTSYEQYF
DNA: TGCAGTGCTAGGACTAGCTACGAGCAGTACTTC
J: TRBJ2-7
size: few
D: .
V: TRBV20-1

CDR3: CASSYGRNTEAFF
DNA: TGTGCCAGCAGTTACGGCAGGAACACTGAAGCTTTCTTT
J: TRBJ1-1
size: .
D: .
V: TRBV6-5

CDR3: CAWSPGGFQAFF
DNA: TGTGCCTGGAGTCCAGGGGGCTTTCAAGCTTTCTTT
J: TRBJ1-1
size: .
D: TRBD1
V: TRBV30

CDR3: CASSLPGGWETQYF
DNA: TGTGCCAGCAGCTTGCCCGGGGGGTGGGAGACCCAGTACTTC
J: TRBJ2-5
size: .
D: TRBD2
V: TRBV5-6

CDR3: CASGGVSTEAFF
DNA: TGTGCCAGCGGAGGGGTATCCACTGAAGCTTTCTTT
J: TRBJ1-1
size: .
D: .
V: TRBV27

CDR3: CASSVFGQPQHF
DNA: TGTGCCAGCAGCGTTTTCGGTCAGCCCCAGCATTTT
J: TRBJ1-5
size: few
D: .
V: TRBV9

CDR3: CAISAGQGSMNTEAFF
DNA: TGTGCCATCAGTGCGGGACAGGGGAGCATGAACACTGAAGCTTTCTTT
J: TRBJ1-1
size: once
D: TRBD1
V: TRBV10-3